Included here is one T cell receptor beta chain sequence, with context. Its antigen is not known. This sample is part of a study of shared clonotypes between healthy human individuals. Study details: There were three CD4 naive, three CD4 memory, two CD8 naive and one CD8 memory plates per donor.

It was at deep level that the assay was run. It was across several immunoSEQ plates that each subset's genomic DNA was evenly split. This table comes from immunoSEQ multiplex PCR, and its TCRdb copy is limited to in-frame clones, with some not included. The profile shows over 2,000,000 clones, 85% to 95% of them singletons. The CDR3 length is 15 residues. The V and J ends lost 2 bases and 2 bases respectively, with 13 bases between them. Germline-derived CDR1 and CDR2 are SQVTM and ANQGSEA. Overall study results and limits: It was the few donors that limited the genetic and exposure-history diversity represented.

The naive CD8 subset, CD45RO-negative cells positively selected for CCR7, excluded terminally differentiated effector memory CD45RA+ cells. The chain links TRBV29-1 to TRBJ2-1; D may be TRBD2 (6 bases). The TCR comes from a man younger than 35 in good health. Some clones in this sample may be carry-over from other donors' samples. The material sequenced was naive CD8+ T cells from PBMCs. The CDR3 region has the DNA TGCAGCGTTGAACGCGGGGCCAAAACCTACAATGAGCAGTTCTTC. Its protein product is CSVERGAKTYNEQFF.